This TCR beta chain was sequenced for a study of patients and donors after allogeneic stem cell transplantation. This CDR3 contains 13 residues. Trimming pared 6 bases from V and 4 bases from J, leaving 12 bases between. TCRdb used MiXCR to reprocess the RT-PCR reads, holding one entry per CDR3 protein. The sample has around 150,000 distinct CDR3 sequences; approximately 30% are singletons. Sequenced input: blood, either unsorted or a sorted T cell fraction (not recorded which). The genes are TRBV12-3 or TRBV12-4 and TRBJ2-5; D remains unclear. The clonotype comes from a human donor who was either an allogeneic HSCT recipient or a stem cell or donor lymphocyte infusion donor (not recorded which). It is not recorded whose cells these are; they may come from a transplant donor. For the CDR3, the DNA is TGTGCCAGCAGCTGGGGAATACGAGAGACCCAGTACTTC. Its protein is CASSWGIRETQYF.